This T cell receptor (beta chain) emerged from a study of blood T cell repertoires in COVID-19 (dated by TCRdb to about 2020). At the level of the whole study: Collaborator samples came from the United States, Italy and Spain and covered acute and convalescent phases of COVID-19. Samples came from the ongoing ImmuneRACE study (first 160 participants) plus 1,254 subjects from 6 global collaborators. Deeply sampled blood TCRbeta repertoires from subjects exposed to, actively infected with, or recovered from COVID-19 were included in the dataset. A de-identified subject ID, COVID-19 status, age in years and sex were almost always included in the sample metadata. Where HLA class I and class II types were available, the types were taken from metadata supplied by the sample provider, not from assay-based typing. The repertoires were released in a freely available public database meant as a resource for research on the immune response to SARS-CoV-2. The prospective study material was composed of cDNA or gDNA derived from T cells, B-cell-depleted T cells, or PBMCs. Study-level results and caveats: The quantity of clinical and demographic metadata differed by source and by participant and was supplied without curation.

Each collaborating institution followed its own protocols to collect whole blood in K2EDTA tubes. For TCRbeta analysis, collaborators shipped samples as frozen whole blood, isolated PBMCs, or DNA extracted from either of those sample types. The CDR3, cysteine through phenylalanine, is 14 amino acids long. Only the CDR3 portion is preserved as DNA: 42 bases, with reading frame beginning at the first base. V is pared back by 1 base and J by 12 bases, with 19 bases lying between the germline termini. The germline V gene sets CDR1 to MNHNS and CDR2 to SASEGT. TCRbeta CDR3 regions were amplified from genomic DNA by means of the immunoSEQ Assay, a bias-controlled multiplex PCR. The authors' pipeline ran thus. The number of nucleated cells in each sample was estimated from the amplification of reference gene primers within the assay. Sequence reads were collapsed and filtered to measure the absolute abundance of every unique TCRbeta CDR3 rearrangement. For each sample, productive Simpson clonality was calculated as the square root of Simpson's diversity index over productive rearrangements. This is the immuneACCESS table as TCRdb keeps it, with only in-frame sequences that have V and J called. A part of the clones is gone; compared with another copy, unresolved V genes explain less than half, and the rest is unexplained. V, J and clone size are taken as reported in that table, and D and trimming were inferred from the DNA itself. The sample table records 100,000 to 110,000 clones; 70% to 90% of these occur just once. The top ten constitute roughly 5% of the sample.

Turning to this clone: The antigen it recognizes is unknown. Qualities for individual bases were not recorded, and no much larger clone is one base off.

Material: peripheral blood. This receptor was taken from a human donor in a cohort sampled during active COVID-19. This chain joins TRBV6-1 to TRBJ2-7, and TRBD1 may be the D gene, going by 5 matching bases. The DNA sequence is TGTGCCAGCAGTGAAGTCGCGGACCTGAGCAGGGCGTACTTC. Its protein reads: CASSEVADLSRAYF.